The 3 T cell receptor beta chains in this list originate from one sample, sequenced in a study of blood T cell repertoires in COVID-19. TCRdb keeps only in-frame clones here, not all; method: immunoSEQ multiplex PCR. The table includes more than 95,000 clones, roughly 87% detected once. Sequenced sample: peripheral blood. The receptors originated from a human donor in a cohort sampled during active COVID-19.

The rearrangement joins TRBV28 to TRBJ2-3, with 9 positions matching TRBD1. This CDR3 is 15 amino acids long. The V gene's germline CDR1 is MDHEN and CDR2 SYDVKM. With 4 bases clipped from V and 1 base from J, the junction kept 3 bases outside the gene matches. In DNA, the CDR3 is TGTGCCAGCAGTTCACGGACAGGGGGCACAGATACGCAGTATTTT. Residues: CASSSRTGGTDTQYF.

The J gene is TRBJ2-2, the V gene TRBV13; 9 bases map to TRBD1. V was pared by 4 bases and J by 7 bases, with 22 bases of the junction left unmatched. In germline, CDR1 is PRHDT, CDR2 FYEKMQ (reference sequence). This CDR3 comprises 20 residues. CDR3 coding DNA: TGTGCCAGCAGCTCTCTTCCGGGACAGGGTTCACAGGAATATCACGGGGAGCTGTTTTTT. Translating it yields CASSSLPGQGSQEYHGELFF.

This chain connects TRBV6-5 to TRBJ1-1, with D hard to call. In germline, CDR1 is MNHEY, CDR2 SVGAGI. Trimming left V 9 bases short and J 4 bases short, with 15 bases between. The CDR3 consists of 13 residues. The CDR3 DNA is TGTGCCAGTCACGATCCGGGGAGCACTGAAGCTTTCTTT. Translating it yields CASHDPGSTEAFF.